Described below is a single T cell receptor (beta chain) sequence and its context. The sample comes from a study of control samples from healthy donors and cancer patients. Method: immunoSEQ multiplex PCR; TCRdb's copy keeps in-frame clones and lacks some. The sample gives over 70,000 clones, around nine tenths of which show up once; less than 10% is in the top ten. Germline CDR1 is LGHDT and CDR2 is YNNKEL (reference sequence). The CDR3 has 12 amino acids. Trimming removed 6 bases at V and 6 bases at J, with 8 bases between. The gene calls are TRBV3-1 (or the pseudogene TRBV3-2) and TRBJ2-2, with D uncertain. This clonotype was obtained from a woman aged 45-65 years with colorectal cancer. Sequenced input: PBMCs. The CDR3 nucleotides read TGTGCCAGCAGAATGAATCCCGGGGAGCTGTTTTTT. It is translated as CASRMNPGELFF.